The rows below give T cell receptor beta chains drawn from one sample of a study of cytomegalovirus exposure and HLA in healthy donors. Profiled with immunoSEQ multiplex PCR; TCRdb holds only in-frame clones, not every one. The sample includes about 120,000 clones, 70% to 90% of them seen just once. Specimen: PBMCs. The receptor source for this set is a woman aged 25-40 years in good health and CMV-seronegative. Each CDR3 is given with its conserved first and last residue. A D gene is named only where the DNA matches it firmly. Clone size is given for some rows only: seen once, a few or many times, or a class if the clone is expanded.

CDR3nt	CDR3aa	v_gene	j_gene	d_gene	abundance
TGTGCCAGCTCACCAGGGCTTAACACTGAAGCTTTCTTT	CASSPGLNTEAFF	TRBV18	TRBJ1-1	NA	NA
TGTGCCGCAGGGGGAGAGGGCGAGCAGTACTTC	CAAGGEGEQYF	TRBV27	TRBJ2-7	TRBD1	once
TGTGCCAGCTCACCTCGACAGGAGGCCAAAAACATTCAGTACTTC	CASSPRQEAKNIQYF	TRBV18	TRBJ2-4	NA	NA
TGTGCCAGCAGCGCCCTGCCGGGACATGGTGGAGCTTTCTTT	CASSALPGHGGAFF	TRBV25-1	TRBJ1-1	NA	once
TGTGCCAGTAGTATAGGGACTAGTGCCGGGGAGCTGTTTTTT	CASSIGTSAGELFF	TRBV19	TRBJ2-2	TRBD2	NA
TGTGCCAGCAGCTTGGCCCGGACAGGGGGGGTTGGAGCTTTCTTT	CASSLARTGGVGAFF	TRBV5-6	TRBJ1-1	TRBD1	NA
TGCGCCAGCAGCCAAGAAGATCAGTACAATGAGCAGTTCTTC	CASSQEDQYNEQFF	TRBV4-1	TRBJ2-1	NA	NA
TGTGCCAGCAGTGGACAGAGCAATCAGCCCCAGCATTTT	CASSGQSNQPQHF	TRBV28	TRBJ1-5	NA	few
TGTGCCAGCAGTACAGACAGACCTCCGGAGCAGTACTTC	CASSTDRPPEQYF	TRBV6-5	TRBJ2-7	NA	NA
TGCGCCAGCAGCTTGCTTCCGGAGAATAGGGAGACCCAGTACTTC	CASSLLPENRETQYF	TRBV5-1	TRBJ2-5	NA	NA
TGTGCCTGGAAGGGCGGGTTCACAGATACGCAGTATTTT	CAWKGGFTDTQYF	TRBV30	TRBJ2-3	NA	NA
TGTGCCAGCAAGGACAGACGCTACGAGCAGTACTTC	CASKDRRYEQYF	TRBV6-6	TRBJ2-7	NA	NA
TGTGCCAGCAGCCAAGGAATAGCGGGGGGGCCTAATGAGCAGTTCTTC	CASSQGIAGGPNEQFF	TRBV4-2	TRBJ2-1	TRBD2	NA
TGTGCCAGCAGCTCAAGGACAAGTATCAGCGAAAAACTGTTTTTT	CASSSRTSISEKLFF	TRBV7-2	TRBJ1-4	NA	NA
TGCGCCAGCAGCTTGGTGGGGGCCCCCGGCACAGATACGCAGTATTTT	CASSLVGAPGTDTQYF	TRBV5-1	TRBJ2-3	NA	NA
TGTGCCAGCAGCCGAGGCCAGAGCTCCTACAATGAGCAGTTCTTC	CASSRGQSSYNEQFF	TRBV7-8	TRBJ2-1	NA	NA
TGTGCCAGCAGTTACTCGCCTGCGGGAGGCACAGATACGCAGTATTTT	CASSYSPAGGTDTQYF	TRBV6-5	TRBJ2-3	TRBD2	NA
TGCAGCGCCCGACAGGGCGGTGACTATGGCTACACCTTC	CSARQGGDYGYTF	TRBV29-1	TRBJ1-2	TRBD1	NA
TGCGCCAGCAGCTTGAGCGGGACCCAAGAGACCCAGTACTTC	CASSLSGTQETQYF	TRBV5-1	TRBJ2-5	TRBD2	once
TGTGCCAGCAGAACGGGACTAGCGGCCTACGAGCAGTACTTC	CASRTGLAAYEQYF	TRBV6-5	TRBJ2-7	TRBD2	few
TGTGCCAGCAGCTTACGTCCCGAGGCCGAGCAGTACTTC	CASSLRPEAEQYF	TRBV7-8	TRBJ2-7	NA	NA
TGTGCCAGCAGGGAGGGGAACACCTACGAGCAGTACTTC	CASREGNTYEQYF	TRBV7-2	TRBJ2-7	NA	NA
TGTGCCAGCTTCAGTACGGGGGGGTTCGAGCAGTACTTC	CASFSTGGFEQYF	TRBV2	TRBJ2-7	TRBD2	NA
TGTGCCAGCAGACAGGGAGGGGAAAAACTGTTTTTT	CASRQGGEKLFF	TRBV25-1	TRBJ1-4	NA	NA
TGTGCCAGCAGTGAGGGACAGGGAGAACAGCCCCAGCATTTT	CASSEGQGEQPQHF	TRBV7-8	TRBJ1-5	TRBD1	NA
TGTGCCAGCAGCCGACAGGGGGCGGGTGCTTTCTTT	CASSRQGAGAFF	TRBV14	TRBJ1-1	TRBD1	few
TGTGCCAGCAGCATACGAGCAACTAATGAAAAACTGTTTTTT	CASSIRATNEKLFF	TRBV14	TRBJ1-4	NA	NA
TGTGCCAGCAGGAAAGACAGAAGCTCTGGAAACACCATATATTTT	CASRKDRSSGNTIYF	TRBV5-5	TRBJ1-3	NA	NA
TGTGCCAGCAGCCCGCGGCCTGCGAACACCGGGGAGCTGTTTTTT	CASSPRPANTGELFF	TRBV7-9	TRBJ2-2	NA	NA
TGTGCCAGCAGCTTTGGGACAGGGGGCCGATCCTATAATTCACCCCTCCACTTT	CASSFGTGGRSYNSPLHF	TRBV9	TRBJ1-6	TRBD1	NA
TGTGCCAGCTGTACTGGAGGGATCAATCAGCCCCAGCATTTT	CASCTGGINQPQHF	TRBV28	TRBJ1-5	NA	NA
TGTGCCAGCAGCGCAACAGGGTACTATGGCTACACCTTC	CASSATGYYGYTF	TRBV2	TRBJ1-2	NA	NA
TGTGCCAGCAGTCCCGTGACAGGGCCCTCTGGAAACACCATATATTTT	CASSPVTGPSGNTIYF	TRBV11-2	TRBJ1-3	TRBD1	NA
TGTGCCAGCAGCCAGGACAGTTACCAGCCCCAGCATTTT	CASSQDSYQPQHF	TRBV6-5	TRBJ1-5	NA	NA
TGTGCCAGCAGCTTTTCCGACAGGGAAGGCTATGGCTACACCTTC	CASSFSDREGYGYTF	TRBV7-9	TRBJ1-2	TRBD1	NA
TGTGCCAGCAGTTACGGCGGACAGGCAACTAATGAAAAACTGTTTTTT	CASSYGGQATNEKLFF	TRBV6-5	TRBJ1-4	TRBD1	NA
TGTGCCAGCAGCCCCACGACAGGGATTTCGGGAAACACCATATATTTT	CASSPTTGISGNTIYF	TRBV14	TRBJ1-3	TRBD1	NA
TGTGCCAGCAGCTCCGACAGGGACAACCAAGATAATTCACCCCTCCACTTT	CASSSDRDNQDNSPLHF	TRBV21-1	TRBJ1-6	NA	NA
TGTGCCAGCAGCGAACAAACGTACGAGCAGTTCTTC	CASSEQTYEQFF	TRBV5-6	TRBJ2-1	NA	NA
TGTGCCAGTAGTATAACCGACAGGGGTGGCTACACCTTC	CASSITDRGGYTF	TRBV19	TRBJ1-2	TRBD1	few
TGTGCCAGCACCCCGGACAGGGGACACAATCAGCCCCAGCATTTT	CASTPDRGHNQPQHF	TRBV2	TRBJ1-5	TRBD1	few
TGTGCCAGCAGTCTTACGGGACAGGGGGCAGATACGCAGTATTTT	CASSLTGQGADTQYF	TRBV25-1	TRBJ2-3	TRBD1	once
TGTGCCTGGAGTGCCGGGACAGACTATGGCTACACCTTC	CAWSAGTDYGYTF	TRBV30	TRBJ1-2	TRBD1	NA
TGTGCCAGTAGTAGGGCAGGGAAGTCCCAAGTCTACGAGCAGTACTTC	CASSRAGKSQVYEQYF	TRBV19	TRBJ2-7	NA	NA
TGTGCCGCCGCGGCGGGGATGAAATACGAGCAGTACTTC	CAAAAGMKYEQYF	TRBV10-3	TRBJ2-7	NA	NA
TGTGCCAGCAGTTACTTACGGGGACAGGGCGACTATGGCTACACCTTC	CASSYLRGQGDYGYTF	TRBV6-5	TRBJ1-2	TRBD1	NA
TGTGCCAGCAGTGACTTAGGGGAGGGCTATGGCTACACCTTC	CASSDLGEGYGYTF	TRBV6-1	TRBJ1-2	NA	few
TGTGCCATCAGTGATGGCAACCCAGTTGGACACCAGCATTTT	CAISDGNPVGHQHF	TRBV10-3	TRBJ1-5	NA	NA
TGTGCCAGCAGCCCCCTGGGGGCGACAGGGACCACCGGGGAGCTGTTTTTT	CASSPLGATGTTGELFF	TRBV4-2	TRBJ2-2	TRBD1	NA
TGCGCCAGCAGCTTGGTGGGCAAGCCCAGGGAGACCCAGTACTTC	CASSLVGKPRETQYF	TRBV5-1	TRBJ2-5	NA	once
TGTGCCAGCTCACCAGGGGCAAATTCACCCCTCCACTTT	CASSPGANSPLHF	TRBV18	TRBJ1-6	NA	NA
TGTGCCAGCAGCTTAAGATTCCTAGCGAGGAACACCGGGGAGCTGTTTTTT	CASSLRFLARNTGELFF	TRBV5-6	TRBJ2-2	NA	once
TGTGCCAGCAGCTACGAGGGGGCGCGGGGCTACACCTTC	CASSYEGARGYTF	TRBV7-3	TRBJ1-2	TRBD1	once
TGTGCCACCAGCAGAGGCGCCGGCGGGGGCACCGGGGAGCTGTTTTTT	CATSRGAGGGTGELFF	TRBV15	TRBJ2-2	TRBD2	NA
TGCGCCAGCAGCTGGTACAGGGTCGGGCAAGAGACCCAGTACTTC	CASSWYRVGQETQYF	TRBV5-1	TRBJ2-5	NA	NA
TGTGCCAGCAGTGCATTCGGGACAGAGAGCTCCTACGAGCAGTACTTC	CASSAFGTESSYEQYF	TRBV2	TRBJ2-7	TRBD1	NA
TGCGCCAGCAGCGACGCCGGGCCCACAGGGAGGGCCTATGGCTACACCTTC	CASSDAGPTGRAYGYTF	TRBV5-1	TRBJ1-2	NA	NA
TGCGCCAGCAGCCAAGTACAGGGTCCGAGCTACACCTTC	CASSQVQGPSYTF	TRBV4-1	TRBJ1-2	NA	NA